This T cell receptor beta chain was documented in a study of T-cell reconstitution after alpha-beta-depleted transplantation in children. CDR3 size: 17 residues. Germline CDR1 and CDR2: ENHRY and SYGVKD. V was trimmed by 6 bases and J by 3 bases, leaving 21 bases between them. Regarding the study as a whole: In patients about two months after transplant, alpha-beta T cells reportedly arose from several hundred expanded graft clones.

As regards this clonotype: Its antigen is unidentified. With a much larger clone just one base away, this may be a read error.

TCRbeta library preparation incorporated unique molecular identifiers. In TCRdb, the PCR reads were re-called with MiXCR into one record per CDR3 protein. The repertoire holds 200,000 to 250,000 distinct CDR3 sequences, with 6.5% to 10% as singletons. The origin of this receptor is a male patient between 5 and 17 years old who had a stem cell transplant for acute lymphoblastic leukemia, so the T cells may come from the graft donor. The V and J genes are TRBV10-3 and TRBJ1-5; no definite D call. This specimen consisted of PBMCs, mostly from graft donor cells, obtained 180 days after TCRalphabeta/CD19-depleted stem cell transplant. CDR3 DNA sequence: TGTGCCATCAGGCTACTGGCTGAGTTTGGTAACAATCAGCCCCAGCATTTT. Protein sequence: CAIRLLAEFGNNQPQHF.